One TCR beta chain is described in this entry. The CDR3 covers 15 residues. Between the trimmed V and J ends, which lost 7 bases and 2 bases, there was a span of 14 bases. Looked up from germline, CDR1 is SGHTA and CDR2 is FQGNSA. The time point denotes: sample taken at primary tumor resection. From tumor, nontumor lung or frozen PBMC, whole RNA was taken unsorted for sequencing. A single record per CDR3 protein comes from TCRdb applying MiXCR to the 5' RACE reads. This table has more than 45,000 distinct CDR3 sequences, about 5.8% appearing once. These data come from a study of spatial heterogeneity in lung cancer.

Sequenced material: PBMCs, taken at surgery. V and J are TRBV7-2 and TRBJ2-2, with D tentatively TRBD1 or TRBD2 (5 bases each). This clonotype was obtained from a male donor with early-stage non-small cell lung cancer. CDR3 in DNA: TGTGCCAGCATTTCGGGGCAGCTAAACACCGGGGAGCTGTTTTTT. Residues: CASISGQLNTGELFF.